The 27 T cell receptor beta chains listed next were all sequenced from one sample in a study of shared clonotypes between healthy human individuals. Only in-frame clones appear in the TCRdb table, and some are missing; sequencing was by immunoSEQ multiplex PCR. The table lists over a million clones, 95% to 97% of them singletons. The specimen was naive CD4+ T cells sorted from blood. Subset here: CD45RA+ positively selected. These receptor sequences come from a young man in good health.

The genes are TRBV18 and TRBJ2-1, with TRBD2 matching 9 bases. The CDR3 length is 16 residues. The J segment lost 0 bases and the V segment lost 4 bases, leaving 4 bases of the junction unmatched. The germline V gene encodes CDR1 KGHSH and CDR2 LQKENI. The CDR3 nucleotides are TGTGCCAGCTCACAGTCTAGCGGGAACTCCTACAATGAGCAGTTCTTC. Translation: CASSQSSGNSYNEQFF.

V usage is TRBV5-4 and J usage is TRBJ2-5; D remains unclear. The CDR3 length is 13 residues. In germline, CDR1 is SGHNT, CDR2 YYREEE (reference sequence). The V and J ends lost 0 bases and 2 bases respectively, with 5 bases between them. Here the CDR3 DNA reads TGTGCCAGCAGCTTGGTGCGGCAAGAGACCCAGTACTTC. It is translated as CASSLVRQETQYF.

This chain connects TRBV15 to TRBJ1-5; D is undetermined. Between the trimmed V and J ends, which lost 1 base and 2 bases, there was a span of 9 bases. The CDR3 sequence is 15 residues long. CDR1 and CDR2 from the germline V gene are LNHNV and YYDKDF (reference sequence). The CDR3 DNA reads as TGTGCCACCAGCAGAGGGGGAATTGGCAATCAGCCCCAGCATTTT. The encoded protein is CATSRGGIGNQPQHF.

The count of this clone is one. CDR3 residues: CASTVGLNLEQFF. The CDR3 DNA is TGTGCCAGCACCGTAGGGCTAAATCTTGAGCAGTTCTTC. This rearrangement joins TRBV7-9 to TRBJ2-1; D gene uncertain. Germline V gene data show CDR1 as SEHNR and CDR2 as FQNEAQ (reference sequence). This CDR3 is 13 amino acids long. Trimming shortened V by 7 bases and J by 9 bases, and 16 bases separated the two germline ends.

The genes are TRBV18 and TRBJ1-5; 7 bases align to TRBD1. This CDR3 region has 14 residues. Trimming at V came to 2 bases and at J to 6 bases, leaving 4 bases not matched to a gene. Germline lookup yields CDR1 KGHSH and CDR2 LQKENI. The CDR3 protein is CASSPYRGGQPQHF. The DNA for the CDR3 is TGTGCCAGCTCACCATACAGGGGAGGTCAGCCCCAGCATTTT.

The J gene is TRBJ1-1, the V gene TRBV9, with D unclear. The CDR3 has 16 amino acids. Trimming shortened V by 4 bases and J by 0 bases, and 16 bases separated the two germline ends. The germline gives CDR1 SGDLS, CDR2 YYNGEE. The CDR3 sequence is CASSPYPVGMNTEAFF. The CDR3 DNA sequence: TGTGCCAGCAGCCCATATCCGGTGGGGATGAACACTGAAGCTTTCTTT.

The chain joins TRBV4-1 to TRBJ2-7; D is undetermined. This CDR3 region has 13 residues. Germline V lookup: CDR1 MGHRA, CDR2 YSYEKL. V shed 2 bases and J shed 5 bases, with 10 bases lying between them. The CDR3 is CASSQILYDEQYF. The CDR3 bases are TGCGCCAGCAGCCAAATTCTCTACGACGAGCAGTACTTC.

The genes are TRBV15 and TRBJ2-5; D may be TRBD1 (5 bases). V was clipped by 9 bases and J by 5 bases, with 16 bases between them. Looked up from germline, CDR1 is LNHNV and CDR2 is YYDKDF (reference sequence). CDR3 length: 13 amino acids. CDR3 in DNA: TGTGCCACTCAAAGCAGGGTGCAGGAGACCCAGTACTTC. Its translation is CATQSRVQETQYF.

The chain uses TRBV7-6 and TRBJ2-2; 8 bases are a match to TRBD1. The trim removed 3 bases at V and 2 bases at J, leaving 5 bases unmatched. Germline CDR1 is SGHVS and CDR2 is FNYEAQ. The CDR3 length is 16 residues. CDR3 residues: CASSLLDRANTGELFF. DNA of the CDR3: TGTGCCAGCAGCTTGTTGGACAGGGCAAACACCGGGGAGCTGTTTTTT.

The chain joins TRBV5-1 to TRBJ1-2; D is ambiguous. CDR1 is SGHRS, CDR2 YFSETQ, per germline. The CDR3 contains 14 residues. The V end lost 4 bases, the J end lost 1 base, and 11 bases lay between the germline ends. The CDR3 bases are TGCGCCAGCAGCGGGAACGGACTTAACTATGGCTACACCTTC. Residues: CASSGNGLNYGYTF.

This sequence joins TRBV19 and TRBJ2-3; 7 positions match TRBD2. Trimming took 6 bases from V and 0 from J; bases not matched to a gene: 15. This CDR3 has 18 amino acids. Germline V gene data show CDR1 as LNHDA and CDR2 as SQIVND (reference sequence). The CDR3 loop reads CASRAFRSSGVSTDTQYF. The DNA for the CDR3 is TGTGCCAGTAGAGCTTTTAGGTCTAGCGGAGTCAGCACAGATACGCAGTATTTT.

This clone was seen just once. The V and J genes are TRBV28 and TRBJ2-7, with 10 bases aligning to TRBD1. The CDR3 length is 15 residues. J lost 1 base, V lost 8 bases, and 8 bases had no gene match. CDR1 is MDHEN, CDR2 SYDVKM, per germline. The CDR3 reads CASSEGTGVSYEQYF. The CDR3 DNA follows: TGTGCCAGCTCAGAGGGGACAGGGGTGTCCTACGAGCAGTACTTC.

J is TRBJ2-3 and V is TRBV7-9; no clear D. This CDR3 is built from 16 residues. Trimming removed 1 base from V and 0 bases from J, with 11 bases in between. The germline V gene encodes CDR1 SEHNR and CDR2 FQNEAQ (reference sequence). CDR3 nucleotide sequence: TGTGCCAGCAGCTTAGATCTGCGTCCAAGCACAGATACGCAGTATTTT. Translation gives CASSLDLRPSTDTQYF.

Written as DNA, the CDR3 is TGTGCCAGCAGCTTAGCGTTACTAGCGGGTCGAACGTTAGGGGACCAAGAGACCCAGTACTTC. This encodes CASSLALLAGRTLGDQETQYF. This chain uses TRBV7-2 with TRBJ2-5, with 9 bases aligning to TRBD2. Looked up from germline, CDR1 is SGHTA and CDR2 is FQGNSA. The CDR3 totals 21 residues. J lost 0 bases, V lost 0 bases, and 17 bases had no gene match. The full variable domain, in which reference TRBV7-2 and TRBJ2-5 provide the parts outside the CDR3, is GAGVSQSPSNKVTEKGKDVELRCDPISGHTALYWYRQSLGQGLEFLIYFQGNSAPDKSGLPSDRFSAERTGGSVSTLTIQRTQQEDSAVYLCASSLALLAGRTLGDQETQYFGPGTRLLVL.

The chain employs TRBV9 and TRBJ1-5, with D possibly TRBD1 on 5 matching bases. The CDR3 is 15 amino acids. With 0 bases removed from V and 3 bases from J, the gap between germline ends came to 10 bases. Germline V gives CDR1 SGDLS, CDR2 YYNGEE. The CDR3 spells CASSVGGLYNQPQHF. The CDR3, as DNA: TGTGCCAGCAGCGTAGGGGGCCTTTACAATCAGCCCCAGCATTTT.

The V and J genes are TRBV7-9 and TRBJ1-3; D remains ambiguous. Looked up from germline, CDR1 is SEHNR and CDR2 is FQNEAQ (reference sequence). Trimming removed 6 bases from V and 0 bases from J, with 9 bases in between. This CDR3 is built from 14 residues. The CDR3, as DNA: TGTGCCAGCAGTTTTTTAAGCTCTGGAAACACCATATATTTT. This sequence encodes CASSFLSSGNTIYF.

To note about this clone: Different DNA sequences within this sample yield the same CDR3. The J gene is TRBJ2-1, the V gene TRBV29-1, with 11 bases identical to TRBD2. The ends lost 6 bases at V and 6 bases at J; junction bases unmatched: 10. Germline CDR1 and CDR2: SQVTM and ANQGSEA. This CDR3 is built from 15 residues. The CDR3 DNA sequence: TGCAGCGTGCTAAGACGACTAGCGGGGCCCAATGAGCAGTTCTTC. Amino acids: CSVLRRLAGPNEQFF.

This chain links TRBV18 with TRBJ2-1, with 11 bases that match TRBD2. V lost 6 bases to trimming and J lost 5 bases; unmatched junction nucleotides: 6. The CDR3 covers 15 residues. Germline assignment: CDR1 KGHSH and CDR2 LQKENI. Here the CDR3 DNA reads TGTGCCAGCTCCCAGACTAGCGGGAAAGACAATGAGCAGTTCTTC. Its translation: CASSQTSGKDNEQFF.

The V gene is TRBV18, the J gene TRBJ2-6; D is unresolved. The CDR3 runs 19 residues. V was shortened by 0 bases and J by 1 base, with 16 bases between the two germline ends. The germline V gene encodes CDR1 KGHSH and CDR2 LQKENI. CDR3 nucleotides: TGTGCCAGCTCACCACCTAAGGGCCAGCCGCTTTCTGGGGCCAACGTCCTGACTTTC. Its translation is CASSPPKGQPLSGANVLTF.

This sequence joins TRBV9 and TRBJ2-7, with 8 bases identical to TRBD1. The trim removed 0 bases at V and 4 bases at J, leaving 3 bases unmatched. CDR1 and CDR2 (germline): SGDLS, YYNGEE. CDR3 length equals 14 residues. This CDR3 reads CASSVGDRRYEQYF. CDR3 DNA sequence: TGTGCCAGCAGCGTAGGGGACAGGAGGTACGAGCAGTACTTC.

This rearrangement joins TRBV5-4 to TRBJ2-1, with D possibly matching TRBD2 (7 bases). This CDR3 comprises 13 residues. The germline V and J ends were trimmed by 7 bases and 5 bases, with 13 bases remaining between them. Germline V gives CDR1 SGHNT, CDR2 YYREEE (reference sequence). The CDR3 coding sequence is TGTGCCAGCGGCCAAGGGGGGGACAATGAGCAGTTCTTC. It is translated as CASGQGGDNEQFF. Full variable domain (remainder filled in from reference TRBV5-4 and TRBJ2-1): ETGVTQSPTHLIKTRGQQVTLRCSSQSGHNTVSWYQQALGQGPQFIFQYYREEENGRGNFPPRFSGLQFPNYSSELNVNALELDDSALYLCASGQGGDNEQFFGPGTRLTVL.

The chain links TRBV18 to TRBJ2-1, with TRBD2 identical over 11 bases. The V and J ends lost 5 bases and 5 bases, in that order; junction bases with no gene match: 8. In germline, CDR1 is KGHSH, CDR2 LQKENI. The CDR3 runs 16 residues. CDR3 residues: CASSTLAGVPNNEQFF. The CDR3 coding sequence is TGTGCCAGCTCAACACTAGCGGGAGTCCCCAACAATGAGCAGTTCTTC.

The J gene is TRBJ2-5, the V gene TRBV27; D is unresolved. The CDR3 covers 13 residues. V was shortened by 5 bases and J by 5 bases, with 12 bases between the two germline ends. CDR1 and CDR2 (germline): MNHEY, SMNVEV (reference sequence). The CDR3 loop reads CASSPRRWETQYF. The CDR3 region has the DNA TGTGCCAGCAGTCCCCGAAGATGGGAGACCCAGTACTTC.

The V call is TRBV5-8, the J call TRBJ2-1; 12 bases line up with TRBD2. Germline-derived CDR1 and CDR2 are SGHTS and YDEGEE. This CDR3 region has 18 residues. J was trimmed by 7 bases and V by 7 bases; bases with no gene match: 18. The CDR3 loop is CASATGTVRLAGVNEQFF. In DNA, the CDR3 is TGTGCCAGCGCCACAGGGACGGTGAGACTAGCGGGAGTAAATGAGCAGTTCTTC.

The J gene is TRBJ2-3, the V gene TRBV7-9, with TRBD2 matching over 7 bases. The CDR3 sequence is 13 residues long. Germline-derived CDR1 and CDR2 are SEHNR and FQNEAQ (reference sequence). V was clipped by 5 bases and J by 2 bases; unmatched bases: 1. The CDR3 bases are TGTGCCAGCAGCGGGGGGGTCACAGATACGCAGTATTTT. It specifies CASSGGVTDTQYF. The whole variable domain, remainder taken from reference TRBV7-9 and TRBJ2-3, is DTGVSQNPRHKITKRGQNVTFRCDPISEHNRLYWYRQTLGQGPEFLTYFQNEAQLEKSRLLSDRFSAERPKGSFSTLEIQRTEQGDSAMYLCASSGGVTDTQYFGPGTRLTVL.

The chain is built from TRBV30 and TRBJ2-1; D unresolved. Trimming took off 2 bases at V and 3 bases at J, with 5 bases between the two ends. CDR1 is GTSNPN and CDR2 is SVGIG in the germline V gene (reference sequence). This CDR3 has 12 amino acids. DNA for the CDR3: TGTGCCTGGAGTCCAAACTACAATGAGCAGTTCTTC. Residues: CAWSPNYNEQFF.

The rearrangement links TRBV6-5 to TRBJ2-1; D possibly corresponds to TRBD2 (5 bases). Per germline, CDR1 MNHEY and CDR2 SVGAGI. This CDR3 is built from 12 residues. Trimming took off 6 bases at V and 4 bases at J, with 7 bases between the two ends. The CDR3 nucleotides read TGTGCCAGCAGAGAGGGATACAATGAGCAGTTCTTC. Amino acid sequence: CASREGYNEQFF.